A selection of T cell receptor beta chains follows, all from one sample in a study of T cell changes during pregnancy in multiple sclerosis. Here immunoSEQ multiplex PCR was the method, and the copy in TCRdb shows in-frame clones only, minus some. The sample yields tens of thousands of clones, under 95% seen once. The material sequenced was peripheral blood, taken in the second trimester of pregnancy. Receptor source: a female donor in good health, enrolled as a control in a pregnancy study. Both conserved end residues are part of each CDR3. Fields, in order: V gene, CDR3 length, J gene, D gene, CDR3 DNA, CDR3 protein. D genes are given only for firm matches.

TRBV5-6	14	TRBJ2-5	.	TGTGCCAGCAGCCCCGGGCAGGGTCCAGAGACCCAGTACTTC	CASSPGQGPETQYF
TRBV28	17	TRBJ2-2	TRBD2	TGTGCCAGCAGTTATTTTGGGACTAGCGGCTTCACCGGGGAGCTGTTTTTT	CASSYFGTSGFTGELFF
TRBV19	14	TRBJ2-2	TRBD2	TGTGCCAGTAACCCTAGCGGGGGGGCCCGGGAGCTGTTTTTT	CASNPSGGARELFF
TRBV5-6	16	TRBJ2-2	TRBD1	TGTGCCAGCAGCTTACAGGGGGCGCGCGACACCGGGGAGCTGTTTTTT	CASSLQGARDTGELFF
TRBV15	14	TRBJ2-7	.	TGTGCCACCAGCCGAGGGGGGGAGGGCTACGAGCAGTACTTC	CATSRGGEGYEQYF
TRBV9	14	TRBJ2-5	TRBD2	TGTGCCAGCAGCGTAGACGCGGGAGGAGAGACCCAGTACTTC	CASSVDAGGETQYF
TRBV11-3	13	TRBJ2-7	TRBD2	TGTGCCAGCAGCTTCGGACTAGATTTCGAGCAGTACTTC	CASSFGLDFEQYF
TRBV5-8	14	TRBJ2-5	.	TGTGCCAGCAGCCCTCACAGGGTTCGAGAGACCCAGTACTTC	CASSPHRVRETQYF
TRBV10-3	14	TRBJ1-2	.	TGTGCCATCAACGGCCTGCGGGACCCTAATGGCTACACCTTC	CAINGLRDPNGYTF
TRBV6-5	15	TRBJ1-5	.	TGTGCCAGCAGTTACTCGGGCAGGTCAGGTGAGCCCCAGCATTTT	CASSYSGRSGEPQHF